The 25 T cell receptor beta chains in this list originate from one sample, sequenced in a study of T cells after yellow fever vaccination. One entry per CDR3 protein results from TCRdb running MiXCR on the 5' RACE reads. In the table there are 96,000 or so distinct CDR3 sequences, 8.9% of which are singletons. Material: CD8+ T cells not binding an NS4B(214-222) dextramer, sorted from PBMCs, obtained approximately 15 days after the first yellow fever vaccination. The receptors here all came from a man younger than 35 who received the YFV17D yellow fever vaccine.

This clonotype was detected a few times. The chain joins TRBV7-9 to TRBJ2-2; tentative D call: TRBD1 (5 bases). Germline CDR1 reads SEHNR; CDR2 reads FQNEAQ (reference sequence). This CDR3 spans 13 amino acids. Trimming stripped 3 bases from V and 4 bases from J, with 6 bases between. The CDR3 here is CASSFRVTGELFF. The CDR3 DNA reads as TGTGCCAGCAGCTTCAGGGTCACCGGGGAGCTGTTTTTT.

The chain carries TRBV27 and TRBJ1-1; D is perhaps TRBD1 (6 bases). From germline, CDR1 is MNHEY and CDR2 SMNVEV (reference sequence). This CDR3 comprises 14 residues. The V end was cut by 2 bases, the J end by 3 bases, with 10 bases between. The CDR3 loop reads CASSLQGRDTEAFF. CDR3 bases: TGTGCCAGCAGTTTACAGGGGCGGGACACTGAAGCTTTCTTT.

This clonotype was seen a few times. V usage is TRBV7-9 and J usage is TRBJ2-4, with TRBD2 identical over 9 bases. Per the germline V gene, CDR1 is SEHNR and CDR2 is FQNEAQ (reference sequence). The CDR3 loop spans 15 amino acids. The V and J ends lost 8 bases and 0 bases, in that order; junction bases with no gene match: 5. The chain's CDR3 is CASATSGLAKNIQYF. CDR3 in DNA: TGTGCCAGCGCCACTAGCGGGTTAGCCAAAAACATTCAGTACTTC.

This clonotype was counted ten times or more. The chain joins TRBV27 to TRBJ2-7; the D gene is possibly TRBD2 (6 bases). Germline V gene lookup returns CDR1 MNHEY and CDR2 SMNVEV (reference sequence). The CDR3 is made up of 15 amino acids. V shed 6 bases and J shed 0 bases, with 15 bases lying between them. The CDR3 region has the DNA TGTGCCAGCAGGGCCAAGGGACTGAGCTCCTACGAGCAGTACGTC. Amino acid sequence: CASRAKGLSSYEQYV.

V is TRBV7-9 and J is TRBJ2-7, with 7 positions matching TRBD1. Germline loops: CDR1 SEHNR, CDR2 FQNEAQ (reference sequence). The junction had 2 bases not matched to a gene; V was cut back by 0 bases and J by 3 bases. The CDR3 is 14 amino acids. The CDR3: CASSLAGQVYEQYF. In DNA, the CDR3 is TGTGCCAGCAGCTTAGCTGGACAGGTCTACGAGCAGTACTTC.

This clonotype occurred many times. V gene TRBV12-3 or TRBV12-4 combines with J gene TRBJ2-5; 7 bases agree with TRBD2. The junction had 0 bases not matched to a gene; V was cut back by 1 base and J by 4 bases. The CDR3 loop spans 13 amino acids. CDR3 in DNA: TGTGCCAGCAGTTTAGGGGGGGGAGAGACCCAGTACTTC. It codes for CASSLGGGETQYF.

A few counts support this clonotype. J is TRBJ1-1 and V is TRBV29-1, with D perhaps TRBD1 (6 bases). The length of the CDR3 is 12 residues. Looked up from germline, CDR1 is SQVTM and CDR2 is ANQGSEA. The V gene lost 7 bases and the J gene lost 1 base, with 10 bases spanning the gap. The CDR3 nucleotides read TGCAGCGCCCTAGGGGGGAACACTGAAGCTTTCTTT. Its protein is CSALGGNTEAFF.

The V and J genes are TRBV30 and TRBJ2-2; perhaps TRBD2 as D (7 bases). This CDR3 spans 14 amino acids. V lost 5 bases and J lost 6, with 16 bases in between. CDR1 is GTSNPN, CDR2 SVGIG, per germline (reference sequence). The CDR3 here is CAWSLGGGAGELFF. The CDR3 nucleotides are TGTGCCTGGTCCCTAGGGGGGGGTGCCGGGGAGCTGTTTTTT.

The table lists this clonotype with a few counts. The CDR3 nucleotides are TGTGCCAGCAGCCCCTTAGGTGGCTTGGGGCCGAACACTGAAGCTTTCTTT. Protein: CASSPLGGLGPNTEAFF. The chain joins TRBV9 to TRBJ1-1, with D perhaps TRBD1 (5 bases). The V end lost 4 bases, the J end lost 1 base, and 20 bases lay between the germline ends. Germline loops: CDR1 SGDLS, CDR2 YYNGEE. The CDR3 length is 17 residues.

J is TRBJ2-3 and V is TRBV7-9, with D tentatively TRBD2 (6 bases). Germline CDR1 reads SEHNR; CDR2 reads FQNEAQ (reference sequence). The CDR3 consists of 15 residues. Trimming stripped 4 bases from V and 4 bases from J, with 15 bases between. The CDR3 region is CASSSDLGEADTQYF. The CDR3 DNA reads as TGTGCCAGCAGCTCAGACCTAGGGGAGGCAGATACGCAGTATTTT. The variable domain in full, completed from reference TRBV7-9 and TRBJ2-3, reads DTGVSQNPRHKITKRGQNVTFRCDPISEHNRLYWYRQTLGQGPEFLTYFQNEAQLEKSRLLSDRFSAERPKGSFSTLEIQRTEQGDSAMYLCASSSDLGEADTQYFGPGTRLTVL.

This sequence joins TRBV4-1 and TRBJ2-3; D ambiguous. Between the trimmed V and J ends, which lost 4 bases and 4 bases, there was a span of 9 bases. CDR3 size: 13 residues. From germline, CDR1 is MGHRA and CDR2 YSYEKL. CDR3 sequence: CASSPKAADTQYF. CDR3 coding DNA: TGCGCCAGCAGCCCAAAGGCTGCAGATACGCAGTATTTT.

The rearrangement uses TRBV6-2 or TRBV6-3 and TRBJ2-5, with a tentative D call TRBD1 (8 bases). The CDR3 loop spans 18 amino acids. V was pared by 5 bases and J by 4 bases, with 26 bases between. CDR1 is MNHEY, CDR2 SVGEGT, per germline. The CDR3 spells CASSPRGLTGAGRETQYF. The CDR3 DNA sequence: TGTGCCAGCAGTCCGCGGGGGTTGACAGGGGCTGGGAGAGAGACCCAGTACTTC.

In its sample, this clonotype was seen many times. The chain carries TRBV3-1 and TRBJ2-7; 9 bases fit TRBD1. Trimming at V came to 6 bases and at J to 1 base, leaving 7 bases not matched to a gene. Germline V gene data show CDR1 as LGHDT and CDR2 as YNNKEL (reference sequence). This CDR3 is 15 amino acids long. CDR3 sequence (DNA): TGTGCCAGCAGTCCTTGGACAGGGGCATCCTACGAGCAGTACTTC. Its protein product is CASSPWTGASYEQYF.

This clonotype was seen a few times. The gene calls are TRBV10-3 and TRBJ2-7; 10 bases are a match to TRBD2. The CDR3 is 14 residues long. The germline V gene encodes CDR1 ENHRY and CDR2 SYGVKD. J lost 4 bases, V lost 10 bases, and 10 bases had no gene match. The CDR3 here is CASLSGGPTYEQYF. The CDR3 DNA reads TGTGCCAGCCTTAGCGGGGGGCCTACTTACGAGCAGTACTTC.

A few counts support this clonotype. V usage is TRBV3-1 and J usage is TRBJ2-2; unclear D gene. CDR3 size: 15 residues. Germline-derived CDR1 and CDR2 are LGHDT and YNNKEL (reference sequence). Trimming shortened V by 1 base and J by 2 bases, and 8 bases separated the two germline ends. CDR3 in DNA: TGTGCCAGCAGCCAAGCGCACTCCAACACCGGGGAGCTGTTTTTT. Amino acid sequence: CASSQAHSNTGELFF.

This sequence joins TRBV5-1 and TRBJ2-2, with 10 bases aligning to TRBD1. The CDR3 is 17 amino acids. CDR1 is SGHRS, CDR2 YFSETQ, per germline. V gave up 2 bases and J gave up 1 base; unmatched junction bases: 5. The CDR3 sequence is CASSFWTGGMNTGELFF. In DNA form, the CDR3 reads TGCGCCAGCAGCTTCTGGACAGGGGGTATGAACACCGGGGAGCTGTTTTTT.

This clonotype was counted between two and nine times. CDR3 sequence (DNA): TGTGCCAGCAGCTTATCACTCTACAATGAGCAGTTCTTC. Translation: CASSLSLYNEQFF. This chain joins TRBV11-2 and TRBJ2-1; D not certain. Germline assignment: CDR1 SGHAT and CDR2 FQNNGV. The CDR3 is made up of 13 amino acids. V lost 2 bases and J 3 bases, leaving 5 bases between the germline ends.

The gene calls are TRBV7-8 and TRBJ2-3; 9 bases line up with TRBD2. V was pared by 5 bases and J by 6 bases, with 9 bases of the junction left unmatched. The CDR3 contains 15 residues. Germline CDR1 and CDR2: SGHVS and FQNEAQ. This chain's CDR3 is CASSLPAGGPDTQYF. CDR3 DNA: TGTGCCAGCAGCCTCCCGGCGGGGGGGCCCGATACGCAGTATTTT.

This clonotype was seen repeatedly, ten times or more. The chain has TRBV27 and TRBJ1-6, with D perhaps matching TRBD1 (6 bases). The CDR3 contains 14 residues. The germline gives CDR1 MNHEY, CDR2 SMNVEV (reference sequence). V was shortened by 0 bases and J by 7 bases, with 7 bases between the two germline ends. CDR3 DNA: TGTGCCAGCAGTTTATCGGGGGCCAATTCACCCCTCCACTTT. This codes for CASSLSGANSPLHF.

The chain recombines TRBV6-5 with TRBJ1-1; D not resolved. V lost 7 bases to trimming and J lost 4 bases, with 7 bases between them. CDR1 is MNHEY and CDR2 is SVGAGI in the germline V gene. The CDR3 is made up of 11 amino acids. CDR3 nucleotide sequence: TGTGCCAGCAAGACGGGCACTGAAGCTTTCTTT. Translated: CASKTGTEAFF.

This clonotype was seen at least ten times. The rearrangement links TRBV5-1 to TRBJ2-7, with D maybe TRBD2 (6 bases). Germline V CDR1 and CDR2: SGHRS, YFSETQ. This CDR3 is built from 14 residues. Trimming pared 1 base from V and 2 bases from J, leaving 10 bases between. The CDR3 sequence is CASSLIGGAYEQYV. The CDR3 region has the DNA TGCGCCAGCAGCTTGATTGGCGGGGCCTACGAGCAGTACGTC.

V gene TRBV19 combines with J gene TRBJ1-6, with D maybe TRBD1 (5 bases). Germline assignment: CDR1 LNHDA and CDR2 SQIVND (reference sequence). V lost 5 bases and J 8 bases, leaving 10 bases between the germline ends. The CDR3 is 13 residues long. The CDR3 DNA follows: TGTGCCAGTAGTCCCTCGGGGGATTCACCCCTCCACTTT. Encoded protein: CASSPSGDSPLHF.

The chain uses TRBV15 and TRBJ1-3, with D hard to call. Germline V gene data show CDR1 as LNHNV and CDR2 as YYDKDF (reference sequence). The ends were cut back, 6 bases at V and 4 bases at J, with 13 bases in the middle. CDR3 size: 14 residues. The CDR3 reads CATSTRAVGNTIYF. The DNA for the CDR3 is TGTGCCACCAGTACGCGGGCCGTGGGAAACACCATATATTTT.

The chain has TRBV7-3 and TRBJ2-5, with a weak D call TRBD2 (5 bases). The V end was cut by 5 bases, the J end by 5 bases, with 15 bases between. Germline loops: CDR1 SGHTA, CDR2 FQGTGA. This CDR3 has 14 amino acids. CDR3 in amino acids: CASSPTSNAETQYF. CDR3 nucleotide sequence: TGTGCCAGCAGCCCTACTAGTAACGCTGAGACCCAGTACTTC.

This clonotype came up a few times. This rearrangement joins TRBV6-1 to TRBJ1-2; 9 positions match TRBD1. CDR3 length equals 17 residues. Germline V gene data show CDR1 as MNHNS and CDR2 as SASEGT. J gave up 4 bases and V 4 bases, and 13 bases lay outside the gene matches. In DNA, the CDR3 is TGTGCCAGCAGTGGAGGGACAGGGCATAATCCAAGCTATGGCTACACCTTC. Protein: CASSGGTGHNPSYGYTF.